This is a list of T cell receptor beta chains from one sample in a study of cytomegalovirus exposure and HLA in healthy donors. The table came from immunoSEQ multiplex PCR; TCRdb's copy has only in-frame clones and leaves some out. The top ten hold 2% of the sample, which has about 130,000 clones, 77% seen once. The sample comprised PBMCs. The source of these receptors is a man aged 25-45 years in good health and CMV-seronegative. CDR3s include the opening cysteine and the closing phenylalanine or tryptophan. The order of the fields is V gene, CDR3 protein.

TRBV6-5 | CASSRTENEKLFF
TRBV6-6 | CASSFSERSAQFF
TRBV9 | CASSVGTGIQETQYF
TRBV19 | CASRLTGPSDPDTQYF
TRBV6-5 | CASSDGVGYTF
TRBV9 | CASSVARFADTQYF
TRBV6-1 | CASSERTSGTSEQFF
TRBV6-1 | CASSRDSLYQPQHF
TRBV9 | CASSVLGATGELFF
TRBV5-1 | CASTQTGGSNEQYF
TRBV6-6 | CASSYASDNWKTQYF
TRBV5-1 | CASSLEGVNANTEAFF
TRBV10-3 | CAITPQGGDTQYF
TRBV10-1 | CASNHRDRYLGNEKLFF
TRBV7-8 | CASSLAGQDGYTF
TRBV5-1 | CASSFTRVDREAFF
TRBV10-1 | CASSENSGMVYEQYF
TRBV10-3 | CAISEGQGREQYF